This TCR beta chain was documented in a study of monozygotic twins with inflammatory bowel disease. The study, taken as a whole, reports: Different subtypes (of T cells) could not be told apart from one another. IBD-affected twins scored below their healthy co-twins in TCRbeta diversity (inverse Simpson). No difference in repertoire similarity was seen between concordant and discordant twins, possibly because power was limited.

The CDR3 has 14 residues. Germline V gene data show CDR1 as SGHTA and CDR2 as FQGNSA. Investigators made cDNA in eight separate reactions per sample. With the 5' RACE reads reprocessed, TCRdb shows one record per CDR3 protein and no DNA. With about 330,000 distinct CDR3 sequences in the sample, the ten largest clones hold 2%. On this clonotype itself: The antigen is unknown.

The receptor's source is a human donor with ulcerative colitis or Crohn's disease, or a healthy co-twin of an affected twin (not recorded which). The J gene is TRBJ2-1, the V gene TRBV7-2; TCRdb indicates TRBD1, and absent DNA this call remains unverified. Material for sequencing was blood. The CDR3: CASSLRDRGGEQFF.